This T cell receptor beta chain was sequenced in a study of CD8+CD57+ T cells in acquired aplastic anemia. Study-level background: An average of 3.2 ug of DNA was obtained from sorted CD4+ and CD8+ cells.

Broader study findings: Patients showed no significant difference from controls in CD8+ Simpson's diversity.

The TCR beta profiling, which covered VDJ combination and CDR3 sequence, was carried out using genomic DNA as the template. TCRdb reanalysed the reads using MiXCR and keeps one entry per CDR3 protein. Counted here are 150,000 to 200,000 distinct CDR3 sequences, 64% occurring once; the ten biggest clones make up about half. With regard to this clonotype: The antigen is unknown.

The CDR3 has 15 amino acids. J lost 2 bases, V lost 8 bases, and 9 bases had no gene match. Per the germline V gene, CDR1 is SEHNR and CDR2 is FQNEAQ (reference sequence). Sequencing was performed on sorted CD4+, CD8+, or CD8+CD57+ T cells (not recorded which) from PBMCs. V usage is TRBV7-9 and J usage is TRBJ1-5; 7 bases are a match to TRBD1. This TCR derives from a human donor with severe aplastic anemia or a healthy control (not recorded which). The CDR3 protein is CASRSFGQGNQPQHF. CDR3 nucleotide sequence: TGTGCCAGCCGATCTTTCGGACAGGGCAATCAGCCCCAGCATTTT.